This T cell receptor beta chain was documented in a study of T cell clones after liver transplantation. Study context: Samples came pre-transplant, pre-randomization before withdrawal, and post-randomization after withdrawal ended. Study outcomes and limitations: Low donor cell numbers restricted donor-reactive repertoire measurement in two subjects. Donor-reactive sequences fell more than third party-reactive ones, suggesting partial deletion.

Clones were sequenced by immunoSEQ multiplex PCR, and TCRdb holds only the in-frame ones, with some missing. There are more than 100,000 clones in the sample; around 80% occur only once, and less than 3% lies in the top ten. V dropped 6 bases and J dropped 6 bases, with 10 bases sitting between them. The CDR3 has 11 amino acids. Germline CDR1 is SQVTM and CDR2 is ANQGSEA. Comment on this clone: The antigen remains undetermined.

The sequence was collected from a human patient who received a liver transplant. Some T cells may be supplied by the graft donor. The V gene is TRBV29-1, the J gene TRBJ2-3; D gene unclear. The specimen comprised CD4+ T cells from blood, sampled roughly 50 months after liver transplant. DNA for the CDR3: TGCAGCGTGACGTTTTTGGATACGCAGTATTTT. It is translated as CSVTFLDTQYF.